These T cell receptor beta chains were read from a single sample in a study of cytomegalovirus exposure and HLA in healthy donors. Only in-frame clones appear in the TCRdb table, and some are missing; sequencing was by immunoSEQ multiplex PCR. The table includes 90,000 to 100,000 clones, more than 70% detected once. The sample consisted of PBMCs. Receptors originate from a woman in her sixties or seventies in good health and CMV-seropositive. The CDR3 runs from the conserved cysteine through the conserved F or W. A D gene is named only where the DNA matches it firmly. Some rows have no size entry. The others give once, few or many, or a class for an expanded clone.

D	J	size	V	DNA	CDR3
-	TRBJ2-7	-	TRBV28	TGTGCCAGCAGTTTATCGGCCCCAGGATACGAGCAGTACTTC	CASSLSAPGYEQYF
-	TRBJ1-6	-	TRBV30	TGTGCCTGGAGTCTCCCCGGCAGGGATAATTCACCCCTCCACTTT	CAWSLPGRDNSPLHF
-	TRBJ1-5	-	TRBV28	TGTGCCAGCAGGCTTGCGGGGGTTCAGCCCCAGCATTTT	CASRLAGVQPQHF
TRBD1	TRBJ1-2	few	TRBV5-8	TGTGCCAGCAGCTCCGGGACAGCTGGCTACACCTTC	CASSSGTAGYTF
-	TRBJ2-3	-	TRBV5-4	TGTGCCAGCAGCAAAGGGACTAGCACAGATACGCAGTATTTT	CASSKGTSTDTQYF
-	TRBJ2-3	-	TRBV2	TGTGCCAGCCCAGGTGACACAGATACGCAGTATTTT	CASPGDTDTQYF
-	TRBJ2-7	-	TRBV29-1	TGCAGCGTTTCCCCCCGGGTCCAATCCGAGCAGTACTTC	CSVSPRVQSEQYF
-	TRBJ1-2	-	TRBV6-5	TGTGCCAGCAGTGCTTGGCAAGACTATGGCTACACCTTC	CASSAWQDYGYTF
-	TRBJ2-7	-	TRBV29-1	TGCAGCGTTGCGGTCTTCGGACTGACGACCGCCTACGAGCAGTACTTC	CSVAVFGLTTAYEQYF
-	TRBJ2-7	-	TRBV27	TGTGCCAGCAGTTTACGGGTGGACTCCTACGAGCAGTACTTC	CASSLRVDSYEQYF
TRBD2	TRBJ2-7	-	TRBV10-2	TGCGCCAGCAGTGACATAGCGGGCTCCTACTACGAGCAGTACTTC	CASSDIAGSYYEQYF
-	TRBJ2-3	-	TRBV30	TGTGCCTGGAGTACAGGAACTAGCACAGATACGCAGTATTTT	CAWSTGTSTDTQYF
-	TRBJ2-1	-	TRBV28	TGTGCCAGTTCCCGGAGCAATGAGCAGTTCTTC	CASSRSNEQFF
-	TRBJ2-7	-	TRBV11-1	TGTGCCAGCAGCTTAGCGCGGTCGAACTACGAGCAGTACTTC	CASSLARSNYEQYF
TRBD2	TRBJ2-1	-	TRBV7-8	TGTGCCAGCAGCTTACTGGCTAGCGGGAACAATGAGCAGTTCTTC	CASSLLASGNNEQFF
-	TRBJ2-5	few	TRBV28	TGTGCCAGCAGTCCCGGGAACCAAGAGACCCAGTACTTC	CASSPGNQETQYF
TRBD1	TRBJ1-1	once	TRBV7-9	TGTGCCAGCAGCTCGGGACAGGGGACTGAAGCTTTCTTT	CASSSGQGTEAFF
TRBD1	TRBJ1-4	few	TRBV5-8	TGTGCCAGCAGCCCGTCCCGGGACAGGGAAAGTGAAAAACTGTTTTTT	CASSPSRDRESEKLFF
TRBD1	TRBJ2-7	-	TRBV6-1	TGTGCCAGCAGTCGGACAGGGGGTTTTTACGAGCAGTACTTC	CASSRTGGFYEQYF
-	TRBJ1-2	-	TRBV5-4	TGTGCCAGCAGCACCGGACAGCCCACTAACTATGGCTACACCTTC	CASSTGQPTNYGYTF
-	TRBJ2-7	-	TRBV19	TGTGCCAGTAGTATTACAGGGATCTCCTACGAGCAGTACTTC	CASSITGISYEQYF
TRBD1	TRBJ2-1	-	TRBV5-4	TGTGCCAGCAGCCAGGACACAGGGGTGATGTTCTACAATGAGCAGTTCTTC	CASSQDTGVMFYNEQFF
TRBD1	TRBJ1-3	-	TRBV7-6	TGTGCCAGCAGCTTCTCACAGGGGGCCGAGAGAAACACCATATATTTT	CASSFSQGAERNTIYF
TRBD1	TRBJ2-7	-	TRBV30	TGTGCCTGGAGTGGGGGACAGGGGGACCTAAGCTCCTACGAGCAGTACTTC	CAWSGGQGDLSSYEQYF
-	TRBJ2-1	-	TRBV6-6	TGTGCCAGCAGTTACGACAGGCCTGAGCAGTTCTTC	CASSYDRPEQFF
-	TRBJ1-5	few	TRBV10-1	TGCGCCACCCCCGCGTCCCAGCCCCAGCATTTT	CATPASQPQHF
TRBD1	TRBJ2-3	-	TRBV5-1	TGCGCCAGCAGCTCGGGACAGGGTACGACAGATACGCAGTATTTT	CASSSGQGTTDTQYF
-	TRBJ1-1	few	TRBV2	TGTGCCAGCAGTGAAGAATTAGATCCCCCAGGTAAAGAAGCTTTCTTT	CASSEELDPPGKEAFF